These 7 T cell receptor beta chains were sequenced from one sample in a study of T cells after yellow fever vaccination. Using its own MiXCR run on the 5' RACE reads, TCRdb lists one record per CDR3 protein. The data contain under 300,000 distinct CDR3 sequences, 6.9% of them singletons. The sample here was CD4+ T cells sorted from PBMCs, taken 15 days after the yellow fever booster vaccination. All receptors derive from a man in his thirties or forties who received the YFV17D yellow fever vaccine.

This clonotype was counted between two and nine times. The V call is TRBV6-2 or TRBV6-3, the J call TRBJ1-1; D gene unclear. CDR1 MNHEY and CDR2 SVGEGT come from the germline V gene. The CDR3 runs to 11 residues. Trimming took off 5 bases at V and 8 bases at J, with 9 bases between the two ends. The CDR3 spells CASSQIAEAFF. The CDR3 DNA follows: TGTGCCAGCAGTCAGATAGCCGAAGCTTTCTTT.

This clonotype appeared many times. J is TRBJ2-1 and V is TRBV4-3; TRBD1 agrees at 7 bases. Germline V gene data show CDR1 as LGHNA and CDR2 as YSLEER. The CDR3 contains 15 residues. V shed 0 bases, J shed 4 bases, and the junction held 3 bases outside the gene matches. The CDR3 DNA sequence: TGCGCCAGCAGCCAAGAGTGGGACAGTTACAATGAGCAGTTCTTC. It encodes CASSQEWDSYNEQFF.

This clonotype appeared a few times. The chain has TRBV20-1 and TRBJ2-7, with 7 positions matching TRBD1. The CDR3 is made up of 11 amino acids. Germline V lookup: CDR1 DFQATT, CDR2 SNEGSKA (reference sequence). V shed 6 bases, J shed 6 bases, and the junction held 5 bases outside the gene matches. CDR3 DNA sequence: TGCAGTGCCCTTACAGGGGCCGAGCAGTACTTC. Translating gives CSALTGAEQYF.

This clonotype showed up many times. The J gene is TRBJ2-3, the V gene TRBV18; D not resolved. Germline assignment: CDR1 KGHSH and CDR2 LQKENI. V lost 6 bases and J lost 0, with 13 bases in between. This CDR3 region has 15 residues. This chain's CDR3 is CASSPSSSSTDTQYF. CDR3 sequence (DNA): TGTGCCAGCTCCCCCTCCTCATCTAGCACAGATACGCAGTATTTT.

The chain carries TRBV4-3 and TRBJ2-7, with 8 positions matching TRBD1. Trimming cost V 1 base and J 4 bases; bases outside gene matches: 6. The CDR3 is 15 amino acids. Germline-derived CDR1 and CDR2 are LGHNA and YSLEER. For the CDR3, the DNA is TGCGCCAGCAGCCAAGGTCATCAGGGGGCTTACGAGCAGTACTTC. Amino acids: CASSQGHQGAYEQYF.

This CDR3 is CASSPGHITYEQYF. In nucleotides, the CDR3 is TGCGCCAGCAGCCCCGGCCATATTACCTACGAGCAGTACTTC. The rearrangement uses TRBV5-1 and TRBJ2-7; D unresolved. CDR1 and CDR2 (germline): SGHRS, YFSETQ. The CDR3 has 14 amino acids. V was shortened by 4 bases and J by 2 bases, with 13 bases between the two germline ends.

This clonotype came up many times. This sequence joins TRBV7-2 and TRBJ1-2, with 7 nucleotides matching TRBD1. Unmatched junction bases numbered 9, after V lost 4 bases and J lost 4 bases. CDR3 size: 15 residues. The germline V gene encodes CDR1 SGHTA and CDR2 FQGNSA. The CDR3 sequence: CASSSGQRGGYGYTF. The CDR3 DNA sequence: TGTGCCAGCAGCTCGGGACAGCGGGGTGGCTATGGCTACACCTTC.